Sequencing of this T cell receptor (beta chain) was carried out in a study of shared clonotypes between healthy human individuals. On the study more broadly: Ranging from 18 to 49 in age, donors were a couple of women and a few men.

In the source study's methods: ImmunoSEQ yielded junction-only sequences lacking quality scores, so filtering differed. The method was immunoSEQ multiplex PCR; TCRdb's version includes in-frame clones alone and lacks a portion of them. That table supplies the V and J calls and clone size; D and trimming were determined from the DNA. The sample gives around 2,100,000 clones, approximately 94% of which show up once; approximately 1% is in the top ten. CD45RO negativity and positive selection for CCR7 defined naive CD8 cells, a population that excluded terminally differentiated effector memory CD45RA+ cells. The CDR3 runs 15 residues. CDR1 LNHDA and CDR2 SQIVND come from the germline V gene (reference sequence). V dropped 3 bases and J dropped 2; count of bases not matched to a gene: 3.

The clonotype was recovered from a young man in good health. The chain joins TRBV19 to TRBJ2-1; 8 bases line up with TRBD1. The sequenced sample consisted of naive CD8+ T cells sorted from blood. The chain's CDR3 is CASSMDRDPYNEQFF. CDR3 nucleotide sequence: TGTGCCAGTAGTATGGACAGGGATCCCTACAATGAGCAGTTCTTC. Variable domain in full (rest from reference TRBV19 and TRBJ2-1): DGGITQSPKYLFRKEGQNVTLSCEQNLNHDAMYWYRQDPGQGLRLIYYSQIVNDFQKGDIAEGYSVSREKKESFPLTVTSAQKNPTAFYLCASSMDRDPYNEQFFGPGTRLTVL.